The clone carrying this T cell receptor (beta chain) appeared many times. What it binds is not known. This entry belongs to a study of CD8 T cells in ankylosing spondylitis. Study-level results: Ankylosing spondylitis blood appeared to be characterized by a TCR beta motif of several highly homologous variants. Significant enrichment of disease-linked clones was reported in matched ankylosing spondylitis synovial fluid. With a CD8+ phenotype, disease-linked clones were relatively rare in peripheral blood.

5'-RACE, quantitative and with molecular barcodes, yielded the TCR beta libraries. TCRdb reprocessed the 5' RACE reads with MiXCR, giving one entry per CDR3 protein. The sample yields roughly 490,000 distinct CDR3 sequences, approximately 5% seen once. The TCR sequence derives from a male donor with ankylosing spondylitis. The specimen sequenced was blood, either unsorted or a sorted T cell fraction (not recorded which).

The CDR3 DNA reads TGCAGTGCTAGTTCGGCTAGCGGGGCAAACATTCAGTACTTC. Protein sequence: CSASSASGANIQYF. This chain uses TRBV20-1 with TRBJ2-4; 9 bases fit TRBD2. There are 14 residues in the CDR3. Germline V gene data show CDR1 as DFQATT and CDR2 as SNEGSKA (reference sequence). With 3 bases clipped from V and 6 bases from J, the junction kept 6 bases outside the gene matches.